The 13 T cell receptor beta chains below were found in one sample sequenced in a study of CXCR3-negative and CXCR3-positive naive CD8 T cells. Points from the study as a whole: Naive cells with CXCR3 showed TRB CDR3s that were more hydrophobic than those in CXCR3-negative naive cells.

Their antigens are not known. The TRB libraries of cDNA were built by UMI-labeled 5' RACE. From its re-call of the 5' RACE reads, TCRdb lists each CDR3 protein once, without DNA. The clone table shows nearly 90,000 distinct CDR3 sequences, with the ten largest holding nearly 0.85%. The sample was naive CXCR3+ CD8+ T cells from blood. Subset here: CD45RO-CCR7+CD27+CD95- naive CD8+ T cells expressing CXCR3 (TNR3+). The receptors were sampled from a human donor in good health. Some clones in this sample may be carry-over from other donors' samples.

The genes are TRBV28 and TRBJ2-1; absent DNA, TCRdb's TRBD1 call cannot be checked. The CDR3 has 16 amino acids. In germline, CDR1 is MDHEN, CDR2 SYDVKM. The CDR3 protein is CASRRGLGITHNEQFF.

The rearrangement links TRBV7-9 to TRBJ2-7; with no DNA, the TCRdb D assignment of TRBD2 cannot be verified. The germline CDR1 and CDR2 sequences are SEHNR and FQNEAQ (reference sequence). The CDR3 runs 15 residues. The CDR3 protein is CASSLVGGRIDEQYF.

The gene calls are TRBV28 and TRBJ2-1; absent DNA, TCRdb's TRBD1 call cannot be checked. CDR1 and CDR2 (germline): MDHEN, SYDVKM. CDR3 length: 16 amino acids. CDR3 residues: CASSLPPGELYNEQFF.

The genes are TRBV7-9 and TRBJ2-1. The CDR3 is 11 residues long. In germline, CDR1 is SEHNR, CDR2 FQNEAQ (reference sequence). CDR3 amino acids: CASSLDTEQFF.

The CDR3 loop is CASGRTTEDTQYF. V usage is TRBV12-5 and J usage is TRBJ2-3. The CDR3 contains 13 residues. In germline, CDR1 is LGHNT, CDR2 FRNRAP.

The gene calls are TRBV29-1 and TRBJ2-7; TCRdb's D gene call, TRBD2, goes unchecked for lack of DNA. From germline, CDR1 is SQVTM and CDR2 ANQGSEA. This CDR3 comprises 18 residues. CDR3 amino acids: CSVEQGLAGASSSYEQYF.

The chain recombines TRBV19 with TRBJ1-1; TCRdb's D call, TRBD1, is unchecked because there is no DNA. CDR1 is LNHDA and CDR2 is SQIVND in the germline V gene (reference sequence). The CDR3 contains 17 residues. CDR3 in amino acids: CASSTTRDRGSLAEAFF.

This chain joins TRBV29-1 and TRBJ2-2. This CDR3 has 12 amino acids. The germline gives CDR1 SQVTM, CDR2 ANQGSEA. CDR3 sequence: CSAERNTGELFF.

V usage is TRBV7-9 and J usage is TRBJ2-1; the TRBD1 assignment by TCRdb is unverifiable without DNA. The CDR3 spans 12 residues. The germline gives CDR1 SEHNR, CDR2 FQNEAQ (reference sequence). This chain's CDR3 is CASSLGQTEQFF.

This chain links TRBV4-2 with TRBJ1-1; TCRdb calls TRBD1, which cannot be checked without DNA. The CDR3 runs 16 residues. The V gene's germline CDR1 is LGHNA and CDR2 YNFKEQ. CDR3 region: CASSHPTGWGGTEAFF.

The chain uses TRBV12-3 or TRBV12-4 and TRBJ2-7; TCRdb selects TRBD2, and the lack of DNA leaves this call unchecked. The CDR3 totals 14 residues. The CDR3 loop reads CASRPTGILDEQYF.

The rearrangement links TRBV28 to TRBJ2-1; the D gene TCRdb calls, TRBD1, cannot be checked with no DNA. This CDR3 comprises 15 residues. Germline V CDR1 and CDR2: MDHEN, SYDVKM. CDR3 protein: CASSPPRGFYNEQFF.

The CDR3 loop is CASSLLQGTKNIQYF. The rearrangement joins TRBV5-1 to TRBJ2-4; as DNA is missing, the TRBD1 call by TCRdb cannot be tested. Germline V gene data show CDR1 as SGHRS and CDR2 as YFSETQ. The CDR3 runs 15 residues.